This TCR beta chain was retrieved from a study of shared clonotypes between healthy human individuals (TCRdb year 2020). The study in broad terms: Three men and a couple of women, aged 18 to 49 years, made up the cohort. Libraries were prepared and TCR repertoires were sequenced by different laboratories using diverse techniques, in order to increase sequencing depth and limit assay-specific biases. Each donor's leukapheresis produced roughly between about 0.8 and 10 billion PBMCs. To estimate repertoire size and how much clonotype sharing occurs between individuals, the study deeply sequenced the blood TCR repertoires of roughly 5 healthy adults.

Overall study outcomes, separate from this receptor: Pairwise subsampling indicated that sequencing depth was expected to affect the degree of clonotype sharing among donors. The genetic and exposure-history diversity represented was limited by the small number of donors. Sampling was restricted to blood, and TCR repertoires in tissues likely differ from the TCR repertoires found in blood.

From a lookup of the germline V gene (reference sequence), CDR1 and CDR2 are SSHAT and FNYEAQ. The CDR3 runs 19 residues from the cysteine to the phenylalanine. Left in the record is the CDR3 DNA by itself, 57 bases read in frame from the first base. The donors were healthy, HIV-negative adults with no recently reported acute infections or vaccinations. Every donor was a Caucasian adult residing in Nashville, Tennessee, USA. For unsorted samples, 90 million to 95 million PBMCs were counted, and genomic DNA was extracted using the QIAamp DNA Blood Mini kit. Blood was collected by leukapheresis, and PBMCs were isolated by Ficoll-Histopaque density gradient centrifugation and then cryopreserved in liquid nitrogen vapor phase. In regard to this clone: It has no known antigen specificity. A single base separates this from a much larger clone, so it may be a read error.

Using the deep immunoSEQ assay, multiplex PCR amplified TCR CDR3 regions from genomic DNA. Extracted genomic DNA from each cell subset was spread evenly across all wells of several immunoSEQ 96-well plates, with each plate serving as a replicate. For unsorted PBMC, roughly 0.3 ug of genomic DNA, equivalent to about 30,000 T cell genomes, went into each replicate PCR. Ten immunoSEQ deep assay plates were used to sequence the unsorted PBMC genomic DNA. Purified libraries were measured with a Qubit 3.0 fluorometer, size-checked on a Bioanalyzer 2100, and measured again with the KAPA Library Quantification kit. Each immunoSEQ 96-well plate was sequenced on its own single-read 150-cycle Illumina NextSeq 550 flow cell. Regarding the original processing steps: Because the immunoSEQ output included only junctional sequences and no quality scores, the filtering could not be the same as the filtering used for full-length reads. To assign V/J genes and CDR3, sequences were annotated against IMGT germline references using PyIR, a Python wrapper for IgBLAST v1.9. Reads with weak V/J assignments (E-value above 1e-6), missing CDR3, stop codons, out-of-frame junctions, or ambiguous translated residues were removed. V3J clonotypes were defined as sequences sharing an identical inferred V gene, J gene, and CDR3 amino acid sequence. Percentage overlap between repertoires was calculated by dividing the number of shared unique clonotypes by the size of the smaller repertoire. Repertoire richness was assessed with RTK rarefaction, the Chao1 estimator, and Recon v2.1 estimates of unobserved clonotypes. TCRdb re-hosts the immuneACCESS table, in-frame sequences only. Its copies lack some clones; in the studies checked, an unresolved V gene accounts for under half of them, and the cause for the rest is not known. V and J calls plus clone size are reproduced from that table; the DNA served to infer D and trimming. Present in this sample are about 500,000 clones, 60% to 80% of which were seen just once. The biggest ten clones account for about 12% of the sample.

The chain uses TRBV7-7 and TRBJ2-2; possibly the D gene is TRBD2, per 6 matching bases. The sample comprised PBMCs. The receptor was derived from a woman aged 40-49 years in good health. Some clones in this sample may be carry-over from other donors' samples. The bases read TGTGCTAGCGGCTTAGTTCCGGTTAGCGGCGGATCGGGCACCGGGGAGCTGTTTTTT. This sequence encodes CASGLVPVSGGSGTGELFF.